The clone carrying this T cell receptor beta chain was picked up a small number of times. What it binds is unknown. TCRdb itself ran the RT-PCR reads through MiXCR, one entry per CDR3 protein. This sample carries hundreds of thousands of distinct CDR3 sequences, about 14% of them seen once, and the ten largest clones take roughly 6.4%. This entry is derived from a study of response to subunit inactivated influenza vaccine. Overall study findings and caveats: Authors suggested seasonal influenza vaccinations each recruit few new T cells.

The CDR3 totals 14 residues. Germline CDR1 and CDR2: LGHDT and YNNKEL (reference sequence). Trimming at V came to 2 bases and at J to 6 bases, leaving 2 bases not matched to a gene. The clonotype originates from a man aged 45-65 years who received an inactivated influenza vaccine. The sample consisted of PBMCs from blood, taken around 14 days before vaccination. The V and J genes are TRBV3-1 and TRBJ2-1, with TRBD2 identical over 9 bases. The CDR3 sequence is CASSQRLAANEQFF. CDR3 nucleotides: TGTGCCAGCAGCCAACGACTAGCGGCCAATGAGCAGTTCTTC.